The 30 T cell receptor beta chains below come from one sample, sequenced in a study of OX40 agonist ivuxolimab in advanced cancers. Clones were sequenced by immunoSEQ multiplex PCR, and TCRdb holds only the in-frame ones, with some missing. The data contain approximately 84,000 clones, approximately 86% of them seen just once; the ten biggest clones take up less than 2%. The specimen was CD4+ or CD8+ T cells sorted from blood, collected in a trial of the OX40 agonist ivuxolimab. All receptors derive from an adult with an advanced solid tumor such as melanoma, head and neck, liver or kidney cancer.

The chain recombines TRBV30 with TRBJ2-3; TRBD2 matches at 8 bases. This CDR3 spans 14 amino acids. Germline-derived CDR1 and CDR2 are GTSNPN and SVGIG (reference sequence). The CDR3 protein is CAPGGGARADTQYF. The DNA for the CDR3 is TGTGCACCGGGAGGGGGGGCGAGGGCAGATACGCAGTATTTT. Supplemented by reference TRBV30 and TRBJ2-3, the full variable domain reads SQTIHQWPATLVQPVGSPLSLECTVEGTSNPNLYWYRQAAGRGLQLLFYSVGIGQISSEVPQNLSASRPQDRQFILSSKKLLLSDSGFYLCAPGGGARADTQYFGPGTRLTVL.

CDR3 amino acids: CASSENGWSAGKETQYF. As DNA, the CDR3 is TGTGCCAGCAGTGAAAATGGTTGGTCGGCAGGGAAAGAGACCCAGTACTTC. V is TRBV6-1 and J is TRBJ2-5; D possibly corresponds to TRBD1 (5 bases). Germline V gene lookup returns CDR1 MNHNS and CDR2 SASEGT. The V gene lost 2 bases and the J gene lost 3 bases, with 19 bases spanning the gap. This CDR3 has 17 amino acids.

The V call is TRBV2, the J call TRBJ1-1, with D maybe TRBD1 (6 bases). In germline, CDR1 is SNHLY, CDR2 FYNNEI. The V and J ends lost 2 bases and 4 bases respectively, with 11 bases between them. There are 14 residues in the CDR3. The CDR3 sequence: CASSELGGATEAFF. As DNA, the CDR3 is TGTGCCAGCAGTGAACTGGGGGGGGCCACTGAAGCTTTCTTT.

The V and J genes are TRBV6-6 and TRBJ1-1, with unresolved D. V lost 6 bases and J lost 1, with 6 bases in between. In germline, CDR1 is MNHNY, CDR2 SVGAGI (reference sequence). The CDR3 runs 12 residues. The CDR3 DNA sequence: TGTGCCAGCAGACCAGGGAACACTGAAGCTTTCTTT. It specifies CASRPGNTEAFF.

The chain carries TRBV6-1 and TRBJ2-7, with TRBD1 matching 8 bases. The CDR3 runs to 13 residues. Germline V gene sequence: CDR1 MNHNS, CDR2 SASEGT. V shed 1 base and J 9 bases; nucleotides not matched to a gene: 5. The CDR3 nucleotides read TGTGCCAGCAGTGAAGGGACAGGGTTTCGGCAGTACTTC. This translates into CASSEGTGFRQYF.

The chain employs TRBV28 and TRBJ2-7; D possibly corresponds to TRBD1 (5 bases). The CDR3 runs 16 residues. Germline CDR1 reads MDHEN; CDR2 reads SYDVKM. The V end lost 2 bases, the J end lost 0 bases, and 14 bases lay between the germline ends. The CDR3 region has the DNA TGTGCCAGCAGTTTAGCAGGGTCGGATCGCTCCTACGAGCAGTACTTC. It encodes CASSLAGSDRSYEQYF. Variable domain in full (rest from reference TRBV28 and TRBJ2-7): DVKVTQSSRYLVKRTGEKVFLECVQDMDHENMFWYRQDPGLGLRLIYFSYDVKMKEKGDIPEGYSVSREKKERFSLILESASTNQTSMYLCASSLAGSDRSYEQYFGPGTRLTVT.

This chain joins TRBV28 and TRBJ2-7, with 7 bases matching TRBD1. V lost 8 bases and J lost 3; bases outside the gene matches: 7. Germline loops: CDR1 MDHEN, CDR2 SYDVKM. The length of the CDR3 is 13 residues. The CDR3: CASGRDRVYEQYF. In DNA form, the CDR3 reads TGTGCCAGCGGCCGAGACAGGGTCTACGAGCAGTACTTC.

The V and J genes are TRBV5-1 and TRBJ1-4, with D unclear. CDR3 length equals 14 residues. V was trimmed by 5 bases and J by 0 bases, leaving 8 bases between them. Germline loops: CDR1 SGHRS, CDR2 YFSETQ. CDR3 in DNA: TGCGCCAGCAGGCCCCGAACAACTAATGAAAAACTGTTTTTT. This translates into CASRPRTTNEKLFF.

The rearrangement joins TRBV19 to TRBJ2-7; the D is unclear. This CDR3 is 13 amino acids long. Germline CDR1 is LNHDA and CDR2 is SQIVND (reference sequence). V was clipped by 3 bases and J by 2 bases, with 8 bases between them. CDR3 loop: CASSIKDTYEQYF. CDR3 DNA sequence: TGTGCCAGTAGTATCAAAGACACCTACGAGCAGTACTTC.

The chain is built from TRBV7-6 and TRBJ1-4; 9 bases match TRBD1. The CDR3 is made up of 15 amino acids. J gave up 8 bases and V 5 bases, and 9 bases lay outside the gene matches. Germline CDR1 reads SGHVS; CDR2 reads FNYEAQ. CDR3 nucleotide sequence: TGTGCCAGCAGCCTAAACAGGGGGCCTGGGGAAAAACTGTTTTTT. It encodes CASSLNRGPGEKLFF.

The chain couples TRBV4-1 to TRBJ1-4; 7 bases map to TRBD1. The V segment lost 4 bases and the J segment 7 bases; nucleotides outside the gene matches: 6. This CDR3 comprises 14 residues. Germline loops: CDR1 MGHRA, CDR2 YSYEKL. The CDR3 here is CASSRDSFSEKLFF. CDR3 sequence (DNA): TGCGCCAGCAGCCGGGACAGTTTTTCTGAAAAACTGTTTTTT.

The rearrangement uses TRBV4-2 and TRBJ2-3; D not certain. Deletions cut 0 bases from V and 0 bases from J, with 10 bases between. CDR3 length: 16 amino acids. Germline values: CDR1 LGHNA, CDR2 YNFKEQ. CDR3 in amino acids: CASSQERLISTDTQYF. DNA for the CDR3: TGTGCCAGCAGCCAAGAAAGACTGATTAGCACAGATACGCAGTATTTT.

This clone was seen just once. CDR3 DNA: TGCGCCAGCAGCCCTGGGACAGTTTATAGCAATCAGCCCCAGCATTTT. Encoded protein: CASSPGTVYSNQPQHF. The chain carries TRBV5-1 and TRBJ1-5; TRBD1 aligns across 7 bases. Losses at the gene ends were 4 bases for V and 0 bases for J; bases not matched to a gene: 7. The CDR3 runs 16 residues. In germline, CDR1 is SGHRS, CDR2 YFSETQ.

V usage is TRBV6-5 and J usage is TRBJ1-6, with TRBD1 matching over 7 bases. CDR1 and CDR2 (germline): MNHEY, SVGAGI. Unmatched junction bases numbered 9, after V lost 6 bases and J lost 7 bases. The CDR3 length is 15 residues. CDR3: CASSRLTGTNSPLHF. The CDR3 DNA sequence: TGTGCCAGCAGCCGCCTGACAGGGACGAATTCACCCCTCCACTTT.

As DNA, the CDR3 is TGTGCCAGCAGGGAGGGGGATACGCAGTATTTT. This codes for CASREGDTQYF. V usage is TRBV7-3 and J usage is TRBJ2-3, with D possibly TRBD2 on 6 matching bases. V lost 6 bases and J lost 6, with 7 bases in between. The CDR3 totals 11 residues. In germline, CDR1 is SGHTA, CDR2 FQGTGA. Variable domain in full (rest from reference TRBV7-3 and TRBJ2-3): GAGVSQTPSNKVTEKGKYVELRCDPISGHTALYWYRQSLGQGPEFLIYFQGTGAADDSGLPNDRFFAVRPEGSVSTLKIQRTERGDSAVYLCASREGDTQYFGPGTRLTVL.

This clone was detected only once. The gene calls are TRBV27 and TRBJ2-3, with D tentatively TRBD1 or TRBD2 (7 bases each). V was cut by 4 bases and J by 0 bases, with 17 bases left in between. Per germline, CDR1 MNHEY and CDR2 SMNVEV (reference sequence). The CDR3 sequence is 17 residues long. CDR3 region: CASSSPLRGGSTDTQYF. CDR3 nucleotide sequence: TGTGCCAGCAGTTCCCCCCTCAGGGGGGGGAGCACAGATACGCAGTATTTT.

This chain uses TRBV4-2 with TRBJ1-1; D remains ambiguous. Germline loops: CDR1 LGHNA, CDR2 YNFKEQ. The V and J ends lost 5 bases and 2 bases respectively, with 9 bases between them. This CDR3 comprises 13 residues. Here the CDR3 DNA reads TGTGCCAGCAGCAAAGGTGGAAACACTGAAGCTTTCTTT. Protein product: CASSKGGNTEAFF.

The V gene is TRBV7-2, the J gene TRBJ2-2; the D gene is possibly TRBD2 (5 bases). The CDR3 is 17 residues long. Germline assignment: CDR1 SGHTA and CDR2 FQGNSA. V was cut by 0 bases and J by 2 bases, with 13 bases left in between. The DNA of the CDR3 is TGTGCCAGCAGCTTAGCGAGGGCAACGATAAACACCGGGGAGCTGTTTTTT. Its protein is CASSLARATINTGELFF.

This chain links TRBV5-1 with TRBJ2-7; 8 bases line up with TRBD1. The CDR3 has 15 residues. Germline-derived CDR1 and CDR2 are SGHRS and YFSETQ. The ends lost 5 bases at V and 1 base at J; junction bases unmatched: 8. The CDR3 bases are TGCGCCAGCAGTACCCCGACAGGGGCTTCCTACGAGCAGTACTTC. Protein sequence: CASSTPTGASYEQYF.

CDR3 region: CASSTGWSRNQETQYF. The CDR3 nucleotides are TGTGCCAGTAGTACTGGATGGAGCCGGAATCAAGAGACCCAGTACTTC. The chain links TRBV19 to TRBJ2-5; D call uncertain. The V gene's germline CDR1 is LNHDA and CDR2 SQIVND (reference sequence). V lost 4 bases and J 2 bases, leaving 17 bases between the germline ends. This CDR3 region has 16 residues.

The chain joins TRBV18 to TRBJ2-7; the match to TRBD1 covers 8 bases. After removal of 3 bases from V and 5 bases from J, the junction contained 6 bases not matched to a gene. The germline V gene encodes CDR1 KGHSH and CDR2 LQKENI. The CDR3 consists of 14 residues. CDR3: CASSPQGASDEQYF. CDR3 sequence (DNA): TGTGCCAGCTCACCTCAGGGGGCAAGCGACGAGCAGTACTTC.

The chain joins TRBV7-6 to TRBJ2-5; the D gene is possibly TRBD1 (6 bases). The J call is in doubt because the DNA end fits TRBJ2-7 better. CDR1 and CDR2 from the germline V gene are SGHVS and FNYEAQ. The CDR3 is 15 amino acids. As DNA, the CDR3 is TGTGCCAGCAGCTCCGGGACACGGCTCGCTTACGAGCAGTACTTC. It is translated as CASSSGTRLAYEQYF.

V is TRBV28 and J is TRBJ2-7, with 10 bases fitting TRBD1. V shed 0 bases, J shed 5 bases, and the junction held 7 bases outside the gene matches. CDR1 is MDHEN and CDR2 is SYDVKM in the germline V gene. The CDR3 runs 16 residues. This CDR3 is CASSLWGQGFSHEQYF. DNA of the CDR3: TGTGCCAGCAGTTTATGGGGACAGGGGTTTAGCCACGAGCAGTACTTC.

The chain combines TRBV2 with TRBJ2-5, with 8 bases lining up with TRBD2. This CDR3 has 16 amino acids. Per the germline V gene, CDR1 is SNHLY and CDR2 is FYNNEI. The trim removed 4 bases at V and 1 base at J, leaving 8 bases unmatched. The CDR3 DNA reads as TGTGCCAGCAGTGTTCGGGGGGGGAGTCCCCAAGAGACCCAGTACTTC. Translation gives CASSVRGGSPQETQYF.

V usage is TRBV7-2 and J usage is TRBJ2-3; either TRBD1 or TRBD2 may fit D (6 bases each). The germline V and J ends were trimmed by 6 bases and 9 bases, with 16 bases remaining between them. The length of the CDR3 is 13 residues. Germline V CDR1 and CDR2: SGHTA, FQGNSA. In nucleotides, the CDR3 is TGTGCCAGCAGTACTAGCACGCAGGGGACGCAGTATTTT. Translated, it gives CASSTSTQGTQYF.

The chain links TRBV5-8 to TRBJ1-5; D may be TRBD1 (6 bases). The CDR3 consists of 18 residues. The V end lost 0 bases, the J end lost 2 bases, and 18 bases lay between the germline ends. The germline CDR1 and CDR2 sequences are SGHTS and YDEGEE. The CDR3 is CASSLGRVGGIGNQPQHF. In DNA form, the CDR3 reads TGTGCCAGCAGCTTGGGTCGGGTAGGGGGGATTGGCAATCAGCCCCAGCATTTT.

The chain combines TRBV28 with TRBJ2-7; D is perhaps TRBD1 (5 bases). Trimming stripped 2 bases from V and 2 bases from J, with 13 bases between. Germline CDR1 is MDHEN and CDR2 is SYDVKM. The CDR3 has 15 residues. The CDR3 reads CASSLQGGATYEQYF. CDR3 nucleotides: TGTGCCAGCAGTTTACAGGGTGGGGCCACCTACGAGCAGTACTTC.

The rearrangement uses TRBV2 and TRBJ1-4; D is possibly TRBD1 (6 bases). V lost 7 bases and J 4 bases, leaving 10 bases between the germline ends. The CDR3 runs to 13 residues. Germline CDR1 reads SNHLY; CDR2 reads FYNNEI. The CDR3 DNA reads as TGTGCCAGCACGGGGGGCATTAATGAAAAACTGTTTTTT. Its translation is CASTGGINEKLFF.

CDR3: CASSLESTDTQYF. DNA for the CDR3: TGTGCCAGCAGTCTCGAGAGCACAGATACGCAGTATTTT. The V call is TRBV6-6, the J call TRBJ2-3; no clear D. Trimming stripped 5 bases from V and 0 bases from J, with 6 bases between. The CDR3 runs 13 residues. Germline V gene data show CDR1 as MNHNY and CDR2 as SVGAGI (reference sequence).

V and J are TRBV4-3 and TRBJ2-7; D call uncertain. Germline V gene lookup returns CDR1 LGHNA and CDR2 YSLEER. Deletions cut 2 bases from V and 2 bases from J, with 16 bases between. The CDR3 totals 16 residues. The CDR3 protein is CASSQQIGPGPYEQYF. Here the CDR3 DNA reads TGCGCCAGCAGCCAACAAATTGGCCCAGGCCCCTACGAGCAGTACTTC.